Below, 32 T cell receptor beta chains from the same sample are listed, as sequenced in a study of blood T cell repertoires in COVID-19. Profiling relied on immunoSEQ multiplex PCR, and the TCRdb table lists in-frame clones only, not all of them. The sample holds 25,000 to 35,000 clones; around 90% are singletons and the top ten take about 5.6%. Sequenced material: peripheral blood. The origin of the receptors is a man in his 60s with active COVID-19.

V is TRBV10-3 and J is TRBJ2-5; TRBD1 aligns across 8 bases. After removal of 4 bases from V and 5 bases from J, the junction contained 12 bases not matched to a gene. From germline, CDR1 is ENHRY and CDR2 SYGVKD. This CDR3 comprises 16 residues. CDR3 DNA: TGTGCCATCAGTGTGTTGATTGGCAGGGGGCACGAGACCCAGTACTTC. This gives the protein CAISVLIGRGHETQYF.

The V call is TRBV7-9, the J call TRBJ1-6; D not certain. V was trimmed by 5 bases and J by 10 bases, leaving 18 bases between them. The CDR3 totals 15 residues. Per the germline V gene, CDR1 is SEHNR and CDR2 is FQNEAQ (reference sequence). The CDR3 reads CASSRGLGVESPLHF. Written as DNA, the CDR3 is TGTGCCAGCAGCCGGGGTTTGGGAGTTGAGTCACCCCTCCACTTT.

The chain carries TRBV5-1 and TRBJ2-3, with a possible D match to TRBD2 (6 bases). Between the trimmed V and J ends, which lost 4 bases and 0 bases, there was a span of 9 bases. Per the germline V gene, CDR1 is SGHRS and CDR2 is YFSETQ. This CDR3 region has 14 residues. The chain's CDR3 is CASSPEGSTDTQYF. CDR3 nucleotide sequence: TGCGCCAGCAGCCCGGAGGGTAGCACAGATACGCAGTATTTT. The variable domain in full, with the rest retrieved from reference TRBV5-1 and TRBJ2-3, is KAGVTQTPRYLIKTRGQQVTLSCSPISGHRSVSWYQQTPGQGLQFLFEYFSETQRNKGNFPGRFSGRQFSNSRSEMNVSTLELGDSALYLCASSPEGSTDTQYFGPGTRLTVL.

The V gene is TRBV28, the J gene TRBJ2-1, with 8 nucleotides matching TRBD2. This CDR3 spans 15 amino acids. V was clipped by 2 bases and J by 2 bases; unmatched bases: 2. The germline V gene has CDR1 MDHEN and CDR2 SYDVKM. The CDR3 is CASSLGTRPYNEQFF. CDR3 nucleotide sequence: TGTGCCAGCAGTTTAGGGACTAGGCCCTACAATGAGCAGTTCTTC.

The chain employs TRBV9 and TRBJ1-6, with TRBD1 matching over 8 bases. The CDR3 spans 15 residues. Germline lookup yields CDR1 SGDLS and CDR2 YYNGEE. Trimming took 5 bases from V and 7 from J; bases not matched to a gene: 8. CDR3 DNA: TGTGCCAGCAGGGGGGAGACAGGGGCAAATTCACCCCTCCACTTT. This codes for CASRGETGANSPLHF.

The V gene is TRBV5-6, the J gene TRBJ2-7; D is possibly TRBD1 (5 bases). The CDR3 loop spans 16 amino acids. V dropped 3 bases and J dropped 6 bases, with 22 bases sitting between them. In germline, CDR1 is SGHDT, CDR2 YYEEEE. CDR3 nucleotides: TGTGCCAGCAGCTGGGGTAGGGGCCAAATCAAAGGCGAGCAGTACTTC. Translated, it gives CASSWGRGQIKGEQYF.

The rearrangement uses TRBV5-1 and TRBJ1-2, with D possibly being TRBD1 (6 bases). The CDR3 totals 14 residues. Between the trimmed V and J ends, which lost 0 bases and 3 bases, there was a span of 9 bases. Germline V lookup: CDR1 SGHRS, CDR2 YFSETQ. The CDR3 protein is CASSLAKGDYGYTF. In DNA, the CDR3 is TGCGCCAGCAGCTTGGCCAAGGGGGACTATGGCTACACCTTC.

The chain is built from TRBV10-3 and TRBJ2-1; 13 bases match TRBD2. Unmatched junction bases numbered 2, after V lost 4 bases and J lost 8 bases. CDR1 and CDR2 (germline): ENHRY, SYGVKD. The CDR3 covers 14 residues. CDR3 nucleotides: TGTGCCATCAGTGGGACTAGCGGGGGCGATGAGCAGTTCTTC. Translation gives CAISGTSGGDEQFF.

This clone was picked up one time. The J gene is TRBJ1-2, the V gene TRBV6-2 or TRBV6-3; D remains unclear. Germline V gene data show CDR1 as MNHEY and CDR2 as SVGEGT. This CDR3 has 14 amino acids. Trimming shortened V by 0 bases and J by 2 bases, and 7 bases separated the two germline ends. The DNA for the CDR3 is TGTGCCAGCAGTTACTCCCGGGTGAACTATGGCTACACCTTC. The encoded protein is CASSYSRVNYGYTF.

This chain connects TRBV19 to TRBJ2-2; TRBD1 is a possible D gene (6 bases). The V gene's germline CDR1 is LNHDA and CDR2 SQIVND (reference sequence). The CDR3 totals 13 residues. V dropped 6 bases and J dropped 4 bases, with 9 bases sitting between them. CDR3 loop: CASRMTGTGELFF. In nucleotides, the CDR3 is TGTGCCAGTAGGATGACAGGCACCGGGGAGCTGTTTTTT. The complete variable domain, with remaining parts taken from reference TRBV19 and TRBJ2-2, reads DGGITQSPKYLFRKEGQNVTLSCEQNLNHDAMYWYRQDPGQGLRLIYYSQIVNDFQKGDIAEGYSVSREKKESFPLTVTSAQKNPTAFYLCASRMTGTGELFFGEGSRLTVL.

The chain has TRBV3-1 (or the pseudogene TRBV3-2) and TRBJ1-1, with 9 bases lining up with TRBD1. The J segment lost 4 bases and the V segment lost 2 bases, leaving 14 bases of the junction unmatched. Germline V gene lookup returns CDR1 LGHDT and CDR2 YNNKEL (reference sequence). The CDR3 runs to 18 residues. CDR3 nucleotides: TGTGCCAGCAGCCAACCCACCGGGACAGGGTATTATTCCACTGAAGCTTTCTTT. This codes for CASSQPTGTGYYSTEAFF.

In DNA, the CDR3 is TGTGCCAGCAGCGCCGGGACAGGGCGCTATAGCAATCAGCCCCAGCATTTT. This sequence encodes CASSAGTGRYSNQPQHF. The chain combines TRBV2 with TRBJ1-5, with 9 nucleotides matching TRBD1. Germline V gene data show CDR1 as SNHLY and CDR2 as FYNNEI. This CDR3 contains 17 residues. V lost 6 bases and J lost 0; bases outside the gene matches: 9.

The count of this clone is one. The V and J genes are TRBV9 and TRBJ1-3; D is ambiguous. This CDR3 has 15 amino acids. Per the germline V gene, CDR1 is SGDLS and CDR2 is YYNGEE. V lost 0 bases, J lost 3 bases, and 10 bases lay in between. The CDR3 sequence: CASSVGSILGNTIYF. CDR3 DNA sequence: TGTGCCAGCAGCGTAGGTAGCATCCTTGGAAACACCATATATTTT.

The chain couples TRBV19 to TRBJ2-5, with a tentative D call TRBD2 (6 bases). V was shortened by 4 bases and J by 5 bases, with 8 bases between the two germline ends. This CDR3 has 12 residues. The germline gives CDR1 LNHDA, CDR2 SQIVND (reference sequence). The CDR3 region has the DNA TGTGCCAGTAGTACTGCGGGGGAGACCCAGTACTTC. It translates to CASSTAGETQYF.

J is TRBJ2-5 and V is TRBV3-1 (or the pseudogene TRBV3-2); D unresolved. The CDR3 covers 13 residues. V was cut by 0 bases and J by 7 bases, with 9 bases left in between. Germline values: CDR1 LGHDT, CDR2 YNNKEL (reference sequence). The CDR3 bases are TGTGCCAGCAGCCAAGATCGGGTAGGGACCCAGTACTTC. This gives the protein CASSQDRVGTQYF.

This rearrangement joins TRBV5-1 to TRBJ2-2, with 7 bases fitting TRBD1. CDR3 length: 14 amino acids. The V and J ends lost 2 bases and 6 bases, in that order; junction bases with no gene match: 4. The V gene's germline CDR1 is SGHRS and CDR2 YFSETQ. The CDR3 sequence: CASSFEGASGELFF. The DNA of the CDR3 is TGCGCCAGCAGCTTTGAGGGGGCTTCCGGGGAGCTGTTTTTT. Full variable domain (remainder filled in from reference TRBV5-1 and TRBJ2-2): KAGVTQTPRYLIKTRGQQVTLSCSPISGHRSVSWYQQTPGQGLQFLFEYFSETQRNKGNFPGRFSGRQFSNSRSEMNVSTLELGDSALYLCASSFEGASGELFFGEGSRLTVL.

The chain recombines TRBV7-8 with TRBJ2-2, with 8 bases lining up with TRBD2. Germline assignment: CDR1 SGHVS and CDR2 FQNEAQ. After removal of 10 bases from V and 3 bases from J, the junction contained 7 bases not matched to a gene. This CDR3 has 14 amino acids. Here the CDR3 DNA reads TGTGCCACCCGGATAGCGGGGTACACCGGGGAGCTGTTTTTT. This codes for CATRIAGYTGELFF.

The chain couples TRBV6-5 to TRBJ1-2; D remains unclear. CDR1 MNHEY and CDR2 SVGAGI come from the germline V gene. Trimming left V 0 bases short and J 8 bases short, with 10 bases between. CDR3 length: 13 amino acids. In DNA, the CDR3 is TGTGCCAGCAGTTACTCACAGAATCTCGGCTACACCTTC. Protein sequence: CASSYSQNLGYTF.

The chain joins TRBV5-1 to TRBJ2-3; 9 positions agree with TRBD2. Looked up from germline, CDR1 is SGHRS and CDR2 is YFSETQ. V lost 4 bases and J lost 6; bases outside the gene matches: 9. There are 15 residues in the CDR3. In DNA form, the CDR3 reads TGCGCCAGCAGCCTAGGAATAGCGGGGGTTGATACGCAGTATTTT. Residues: CASSLGIAGVDTQYF.

This sequence joins TRBV10-1 and TRBJ1-5; tentative D call: TRBD1 (5 bases). Germline CDR1 reads WNHNN; CDR2 reads SYGVQD (reference sequence). The CDR3 is 13 amino acids. V lost 4 bases, J lost 7 bases, and 11 bases lay in between. This CDR3 is CASSGGLGQPQHF. The CDR3 DNA is TGCGCCAGCAGTGGGGGCCTAGGCCAGCCCCAGCATTTT.

With respect to this clone: One end of the junction is discordant with germline, which a read error may explain. The rearrangement uses TRBV7-9 and TRBJ2-4; tentatively, D is TRBD2 (5 bases). Looked up from germline, CDR1 is SEHNR and CDR2 is FQNEAQ (reference sequence). The CDR3 contains 12 residues. The CDR3 loop reads CASRSEAAGLTF. CDR3 DNA sequence: TGTGCCAGCAGATCAGAGGCGGCCGGACTCACATTC.

The chain employs TRBV12-3 or TRBV12-4 and TRBJ1-2, with TRBD1 matching 9 bases. V was clipped by 7 bases and J by 7 bases; unmatched bases: 7. This CDR3 has 13 amino acids. This CDR3 is CASNTGGSSGYTF. The CDR3 DNA follows: TGTGCCAGCAACACAGGGGGCAGCTCTGGCTACACCTTC.

The chain combines TRBV9 with TRBJ1-2, with no clear D. V lost 0 bases and J lost 8, with 17 bases in between. Per the germline V gene, CDR1 is SGDLS and CDR2 is YYNGEE. This CDR3 region has 15 residues. The CDR3 DNA sequence: TGTGCCAGCAGCGTAGGTGAGGCCTTACTAGGGGGCTACACCTTC. Translated: CASSVGEALLGGYTF.

To note about this clone: Other DNA sequences of this sample code for an identical CDR3. CDR3 residues: CASSYNRGGGYGYTF. The CDR3 coding sequence is TGTGCCAGCAGTTACAACCGGGGGGGTGGCTATGGCTACACCTTC. The genes are TRBV6-5 and TRBJ1-2, with D possibly TRBD1 on 5 matching bases. Between the trimmed V and J ends, which lost 2 bases and 4 bases, there was a span of 14 bases. The CDR3 runs 15 residues. CDR1 MNHEY and CDR2 SVGAGI come from the germline V gene.

The chain links TRBV4-1 to TRBJ2-3, with 8 bases fitting TRBD2. V lost 0 bases, J lost 4 bases, and 3 bases stayed unmatched. Germline-derived CDR1 and CDR2 are MGHRA and YSYEKL. The CDR3 has 15 amino acids. CDR3 region: CASSQDERGSDTQYF. DNA of the CDR3: TGCGCCAGCAGCCAAGATGAGCGGGGGTCAGATACGCAGTATTTT.

This chain's CDR3 is CASSLRTGDQPQHF. CDR3 DNA: TGTGCCAGCAGCTTGAGGACAGGGGACCAGCCCCAGCATTTT. The chain employs TRBV5-6 and TRBJ1-5, with 9 bases that match TRBD1. V was pared by 1 base and J by 7 bases, with 3 bases of the junction left unmatched. Germline values: CDR1 SGHDT, CDR2 YYEEEE. There are 14 residues in the CDR3.

The chain has TRBV19 and TRBJ2-5; TRBD2 agrees at 10 bases. The germline gives CDR1 LNHDA, CDR2 SQIVND (reference sequence). J was trimmed by 2 bases and V by 2 bases; bases with no gene match: 11. This CDR3 comprises 18 residues. The CDR3 DNA sequence: TGTGCCAGTAGTATATTGGCTAGCGGGGGCCAGAAACAAGAGACCCAGTACTTC. Its translation: CASSILASGGQKQETQYF.

The chain employs TRBV10-3 and TRBJ1-4, with D possibly matching TRBD1 (6 bases). Trimming took 2 bases from V and 6 from J, leaving 13 bases between them. Germline assignment: CDR1 ENHRY and CDR2 SYGVKD. The CDR3 is made up of 15 amino acids. The CDR3 protein is CAISEPGTPDEKLFF. The CDR3 region has the DNA TGTGCCATCAGTGAGCCCGGGACACCAGATGAAAAACTGTTTTTT.

About this clone itself: An end of the junction differs from the germline gene, which may be a read error. This chain connects TRBV6-2 or TRBV6-3 to TRBJ2-1, with 8 bases fitting TRBD1. CDR1 and CDR2 (germline): MNHEY, SVGEGT. This CDR3 has 16 amino acids. CDR3 bases: TGTGCCGGCAGTTACTCGAGCCAGGGGGCGTTCAATGAGCAGTTCTTC. It yields the protein CAGSYSSQGAFNEQFF.

The chain couples TRBV20-1 to TRBJ2-3; perhaps TRBD2 as D (7 bases). The CDR3 length is 15 residues. CDR1 DFQATT and CDR2 SNEGSKA come from the germline V gene (reference sequence). Between the trimmed V and J ends, which lost 3 bases and 4 bases, there was a span of 17 bases. The CDR3 here is CSASSRGGGADTQYF. CDR3 nucleotides: TGCAGTGCTAGTTCTAGGGGGGGAGGGGCAGATACGCAGTATTTT.

The gene calls are TRBV7-3 and TRBJ2-7; no reliable D call. Trimming stripped 4 bases from V and 6 bases from J, with 16 bases between. The CDR3 spans 14 residues. The germline V gene encodes CDR1 SGHTA and CDR2 FQGTGA. Here the CDR3 DNA reads TGTGCCAGCAGCTACGCCGGAACGGGTTCCGAGCAGTACTTC. It specifies CASSYAGTGSEQYF.

This chain uses TRBV28 with TRBJ1-1; 7 positions agree with TRBD1. CDR1 is MDHEN, CDR2 SYDVKM, per germline. V was clipped by 6 bases and J by 11 bases; unmatched bases: 18. This CDR3 is built from 15 residues. The CDR3 loop is CASSMRDSARPGAFF. DNA for the CDR3: TGTGCCAGCAGCATGAGGGACAGCGCACGCCCGGGGGCTTTCTTT. Full variable domain (missing parts from reference TRBV28 and TRBJ1-1): DVKVTQSSRYLVKRTGEKVFLECVQDMDHENMFWYRQDPGLGLRLIYFSYDVKMKEKGDIPEGYSVSREKKERFSLILESASTNQTSMYLCASSMRDSARPGAFFGQGTRLTVV.